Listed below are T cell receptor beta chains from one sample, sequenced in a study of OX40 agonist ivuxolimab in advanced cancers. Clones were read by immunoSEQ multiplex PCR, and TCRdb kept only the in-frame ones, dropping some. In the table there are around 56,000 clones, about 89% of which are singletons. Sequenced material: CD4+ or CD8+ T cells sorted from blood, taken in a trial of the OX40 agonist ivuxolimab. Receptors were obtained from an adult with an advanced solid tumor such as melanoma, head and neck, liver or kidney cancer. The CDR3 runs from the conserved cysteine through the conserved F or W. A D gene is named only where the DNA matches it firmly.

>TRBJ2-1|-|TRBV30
TGTGCCTGGAGTCTCGGGTTGGCTGAGCAGTTCTTC
CAWSLGLAEQFF
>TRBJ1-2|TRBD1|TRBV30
TGTGCCTGGAGTGTACCGGGACAGGGGGCTTATGGCTACACCTTC
CAWSVPGQGAYGYTF
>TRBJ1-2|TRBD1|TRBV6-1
TGTGCCAGCAGTGAAAGGGGGCAAGGCTATGGCTACACCTTC
CASSERGQGYGYTF
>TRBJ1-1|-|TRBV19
TGTGCCAGTAGTATCGGGGGGGTTGTCACTGAAGCTTTCTTT
CASSIGGVVTEAFF
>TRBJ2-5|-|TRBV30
TGTGCCTGGAGTGGCTTAGCGGTAGAGACCCAGTACTTC
CAWSGLAVETQYF
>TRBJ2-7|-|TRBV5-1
TGCGCCAGCAGCCTCCAAGCCTCTAGGGGGTACGAGCAGTACTTC
CASSLQASRGYEQYF
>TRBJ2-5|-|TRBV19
TGTGCCAGTAGTATTTCAGTCAGGACAGAGACCCAGTACTTC
CASSISVRTETQYF
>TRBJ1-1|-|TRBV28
TGTGCCAGCAGCCCCGCAGGTAGCAAGACTGAAGCTTTCTTT
CASSPAGSKTEAFF
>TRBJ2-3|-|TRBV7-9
TGTGCCAGCAGCTTACAAGTGGGAAGCACAGATACGCAGTATTTT
CASSLQVGSTDTQYF
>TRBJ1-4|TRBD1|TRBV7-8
TGTGCCAGCAGCCCACAGGGGGGAAATAATGAAAAACTGTTTTTT
CASSPQGGNNEKLFF